The rows below give T cell receptor beta chains drawn from one sample of a study of T cells expressing NK-cell markers. TCRdb re-called the 5' RACE reads and gives one entry per CDR3 protein, without DNA. Across roughly 350,000 distinct CDR3 sequences, the top ten clones capture roughly 5.2% of the sample. The sequenced material came from blood T cells: a sorted CD56 or NKG2C T cell subset, CD4+ or CD8+ T cells, or bulk PBMC T cells (not recorded which). The receptors were sampled from a man between 18 and 69 years old in good health. CDR3s include the opening cysteine and the closing phenylalanine or tryptophan.

V gene,J gene,CDR3 protein
TRBV19,TRBJ1-5,CASGRDRGDNQPQHF
TRBV6-5,TRBJ2-4,CASSSGLLAKNIQYF
TRBV20-1,TRBJ2-5,CSARGRTSGGIETQYF
TRBV5-5,TRBJ2-7,CASSHELQGVYEQYF
TRBV12-3/TRBV12-4,TRBJ1-2,CASSLTGLLYGYTF
TRBV2,TRBJ2-7,CASSGLPGQGAYEQYF
TRBV28,TRBJ2-1,CASSRQGGRNEQFF
TRBV30,TRBJ1-5,CAWSAYHLDQPQHF
TRBV9,TRBJ1-2,CASSSRTEDGYTF
TRBV6-2/TRBV6-3,TRBJ2-5,CASSYIGTVKETQYF
TRBV20-1,TRBJ2-1,CSANRGTYNEQFF
TRBV6-5,TRBJ1-2,CASTVFRGGFKGSYGYTF
TRBV7-7,TRBJ2-7,CASSLAEGTEQYF
TRBV7-8,TRBJ1-3,CASSPGTGWGNTIYF
TRBV5-1,TRBJ2-6,CASSRGRINSGANVLTF
TRBV7-3,TRBJ2-7,CASSLKARGQGYEQYF
TRBV15,TRBJ2-5,CATRSTGVRETQYF
TRBV20-1,TRBJ2-1,CSARAGTYNEQFF
TRBV29-1,TRBJ1-1,CSGGRGDTEAFF
TRBV6-5,TRBJ2-1,CASSYSRGDSPFSYNEQFF
TRBV6-5,TRBJ2-5,CASSYLGQRKKETQYF
TRBV10-3,TRBJ2-5,CATSRGAREETQYF
TRBV3-1,TRBJ2-1,CASSQARTSHYNEQFF
TRBV2,TRBJ2-2,CARGGQRNTGELFF
TRBV20-1,TRBJ1-6,CSAPGQASSYNSPLHF
TRBV7-2,TRBJ2-5,CASSPGGAIPETQYF
TRBV2,TRBJ2-7,CASSRASGVSYEQYF
TRBV20-1,TRBJ2-5,CSASVPSTQTQYF
TRBV24-1,TRBJ2-1,CATSDPGQGRNEQFF
TRBV6-1,TRBJ2-1,CASSEGHNSYNEQFF
TRBV3-1,TRBJ2-7,CASSSGRITYEQYF
TRBV6-6,TRBJ1-1,CAGRDEQVAFF
TRBV20-1,TRBJ1-4,CSAEQALNEKLFF
TRBV3-1,TRBJ2-7,CASSLRQPYEQYF
TRBV6-1,TRBJ2-7,CASSEFGGLNYEQYF
TRBV7-9,TRBJ2-2,CASRQIPGGKTGELFF
TRBV7-6,TRBJ2-1,CASSLGLTQFNEQFF
TRBV20-1,TRBJ1-2,CSAPNLRYGYTF
TRBV6-8,TRBJ2-2,CASSGFWDRDTGELFF
TRBV15,TRBJ1-6,CATSRGTGANSPLHF
TRBV7-2,TRBJ1-5,CASSLLPLAGDVQPQHF
TRBV23-1,TRBJ2-7,CASSQSKTGGASYEQYF
TRBV6-5,TRBJ1-2,CASSYSTRYQTGSAGYTF
TRBV6-4,TRBJ1-5,CARRPTLCNQPQHF
TRBV7-3,TRBJ1-5,CASSTGRRPYHGGQPQHF
TRBV29-1,TRBJ2-1,CSAVGIGAYNEQFF
TRBV12-3/TRBV12-4,TRBJ1-2,CASSLVGAVGYGYTF
TRBV5-1,TRBJ2-1,CASSSTSGGAGSYNEQFF
TRBV4-2,TRBJ2-5,CASSLAGTNQETQYF
TRBV5-1,TRBJ2-7,CASSYLPSPYEQYF
TRBV5-8,TRBJ2-6,CASSLYGTGDSGANVLTF
TRBV5-1,TRBJ2-7,CASSLFTVPHEQYF
TRBV5-1,TRBJ2-1,CASSLAAPYEQFF
TRBV18,TRBJ2-7,CASSRVGVSYEQYF
TRBV7-2,TRBJ2-7,CASSLLPPIVVPYEQYF